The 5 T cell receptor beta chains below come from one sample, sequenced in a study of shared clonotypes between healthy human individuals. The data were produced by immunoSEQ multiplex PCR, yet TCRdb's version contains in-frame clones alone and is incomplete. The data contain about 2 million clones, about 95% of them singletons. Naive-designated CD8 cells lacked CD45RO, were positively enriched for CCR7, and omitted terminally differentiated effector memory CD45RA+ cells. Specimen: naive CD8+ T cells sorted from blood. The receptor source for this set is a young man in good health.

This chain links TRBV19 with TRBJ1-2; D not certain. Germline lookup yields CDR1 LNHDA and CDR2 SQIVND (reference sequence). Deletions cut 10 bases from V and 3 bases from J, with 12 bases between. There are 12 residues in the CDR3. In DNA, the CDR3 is TGTGCCACCCAAGACGGATACTATGGCTACACCTTC. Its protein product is CATQDGYYGYTF.

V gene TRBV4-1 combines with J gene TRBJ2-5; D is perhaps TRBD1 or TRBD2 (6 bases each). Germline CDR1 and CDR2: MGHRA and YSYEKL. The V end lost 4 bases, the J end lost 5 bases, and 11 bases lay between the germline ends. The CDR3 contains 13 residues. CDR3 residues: CASSLGGMETQYF. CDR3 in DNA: TGCGCCAGCAGCCTAGGGGGGATGGAGACCCAGTACTTC.

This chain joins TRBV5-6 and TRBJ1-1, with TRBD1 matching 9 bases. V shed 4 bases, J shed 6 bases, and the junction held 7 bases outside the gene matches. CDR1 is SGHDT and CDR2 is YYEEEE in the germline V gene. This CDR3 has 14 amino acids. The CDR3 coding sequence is TGTGCCAGCAGCACGGACAGGGGCTCATCTGAAGCTTTCTTT. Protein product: CASSTDRGSSEAFF.

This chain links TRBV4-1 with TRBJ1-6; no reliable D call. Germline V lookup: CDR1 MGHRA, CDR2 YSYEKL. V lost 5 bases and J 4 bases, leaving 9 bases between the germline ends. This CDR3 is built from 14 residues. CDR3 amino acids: CASSEDFYNSPLHF. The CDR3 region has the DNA TGCGCCAGCAGCGAGGACTTTTATAATTCACCCCTCCACTTT.

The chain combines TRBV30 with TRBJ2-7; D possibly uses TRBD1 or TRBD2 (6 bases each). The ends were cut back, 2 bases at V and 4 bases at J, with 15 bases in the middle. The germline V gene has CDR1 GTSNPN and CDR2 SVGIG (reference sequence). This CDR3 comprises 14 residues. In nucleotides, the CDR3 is TGTGCCTGGAGTCTAGGGAGAGGGGGGTACGAGCAGTACTTC. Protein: CAWSLGRGGYEQYF.